The 28 T cell receptor beta chains below all came from one sample that was sequenced in a study of cytomegalovirus exposure and HLA in healthy donors. PCR was performed using 60 Vbeta and 13 Jbeta primers. Clones were sequenced by immunoSEQ multiplex PCR, and TCRdb holds only the in-frame ones, with some missing. The table lists 150,000 to 200,000 clones, around 84% of them singletons. Sequences were obtained from PBMCs. These receptors were obtained from a man in his late teens or twenties in good health and CMV-seronegative.

V gene TRBV14 combines with J gene TRBJ1-3; a possible D gene is TRBD1 (6 bases). V gave up 4 bases and J gave up 0 bases, with 19 bases separating them. In germline, CDR1 is SGHDN, CDR2 FVKESK. This CDR3 has 18 amino acids. In DNA, the CDR3 is TGTGCCAGCAGCCTCACTTACGACAGGCTCAGCTCTGGAAACACCATATATTTT. It codes for CASSLTYDRLSSGNTIYF.

The chain uses TRBV5-1 and TRBJ2-5; TRBD2 matches at 7 bases. The CDR3 extends over 16 amino acids. V lost 0 bases and J lost 4; bases outside the gene matches: 9. Germline V gene lookup returns CDR1 SGHRS and CDR2 YFSETQ. CDR3 in DNA: TGCGCCAGCAGCTTGGTCAGCGGGGAGGCCGTAGAGACCCAGTACTTC. The encoded protein is CASSLVSGEAVETQYF.

J is TRBJ2-1 and V is TRBV2; 13 bases are a match to TRBD2. This CDR3 comprises 15 residues. J lost 7 bases, V lost 7 bases, and 7 bases had no gene match. Germline V gene sequence: CDR1 SNHLY, CDR2 FYNNEI. This CDR3 reads CASTRTSGGPNEQFF. The CDR3 bases are TGTGCCAGCACCCGGACTAGCGGGGGACCGAATGAGCAGTTCTTC.

DNA for the CDR3: TGTGCCAGCAGTACCCACCTAGGAGGCGGGAGAGGGGAGACCCAGTACTTC. Protein sequence: CASSTHLGGGRGETQYF. J is TRBJ2-5 and V is TRBV28, with 7 bases aligning to TRBD2. V was pared by 5 bases and J by 5 bases, with 17 bases of the junction left unmatched. The CDR3 spans 17 residues. Germline V lookup: CDR1 MDHEN, CDR2 SYDVKM.

The chain employs TRBV9 and TRBJ2-5; unclear D gene. V lost 0 bases, J lost 2 bases, and 11 bases lay in between. The CDR3 length is 15 residues. Germline V gene lookup returns CDR1 SGDLS and CDR2 YYNGEE. CDR3 nucleotide sequence: TGTGCCAGCAGCGTAGGAGCGATCCGTCAAGAGACCCAGTACTTC. This codes for CASSVGAIRQETQYF.

Note on this clone: At one end the junction does not follow the germline gene, possibly because of a read error. The V and J genes are TRBV27 and TRBJ2-1; 10 bases are a match to TRBD1. The germline gives CDR1 MNHEY, CDR2 SMNVEV (reference sequence). The CDR3 runs 12 residues. Here the CDR3 DNA reads TGTGCCAGCACCACGAGACAGGGGGCTAGGGTCTTC. Translating it yields CASTTRQGARVF.

This clone occurred a few times. The CDR3 DNA is TGCGCCAGCAGCTCAGGGGATGAGTCACCCCTCCACTTT. It yields the protein CASSSGDESPLHF. This chain uses TRBV5-1 with TRBJ1-6, with D perhaps matching TRBD1 (6 bases). Germline values: CDR1 SGHRS, CDR2 YFSETQ. The CDR3 consists of 13 residues. Trimming removed 3 bases at V and 10 bases at J, with 11 bases between.

V is TRBV28 and J is TRBJ2-7, with a possible D match to TRBD2 (6 bases). V lost 5 bases and J lost 6, with 14 bases in between. CDR1 is MDHEN and CDR2 is SYDVKM in the germline V gene. This CDR3 is 13 amino acids long. The CDR3 reads CASSAGRNGEQYF. Here the CDR3 DNA reads TGTGCCAGCAGTGCGGGACGGAACGGCGAGCAGTACTTC.

This clone was seen a single time. This chain joins TRBV19 and TRBJ2-2, with 7 bases fitting TRBD1. The CDR3 consists of 14 residues. V shed 7 bases, J shed 0 bases, and the junction held 2 bases outside the gene matches. The germline gives CDR1 LNHDA, CDR2 SQIVND (reference sequence). The CDR3 protein is CASIGTANTGELFF. In DNA form, the CDR3 reads TGTGCCAGTATCGGGACAGCGAACACCGGGGAGCTGTTTTTT.

As for this clone: Different DNA sequences within this sample yield the same CDR3. The gene calls are TRBV7-9 and TRBJ1-3, with a weak D call TRBD1 (6 bases). This CDR3 spans 15 amino acids. In germline, CDR1 is SEHNR, CDR2 FQNEAQ (reference sequence). Trimming removed 4 bases at V and 4 bases at J, with 14 bases between. The DNA of the CDR3 is TGTGCCAGCAGCTCGGACAGCCGATCGGGAAACACCATATATTTT. It translates to CASSSDSRSGNTIYF.

The chain has TRBV6-1 and TRBJ2-1, with TRBD2 matching 11 bases. V lost 5 bases to trimming and J lost 8 bases; unmatched junction nucleotides: 5. The CDR3 spans 14 residues. Germline CDR1 and CDR2: MNHNS and SASEGT. CDR3 in DNA: TGTGCCAGCAGTCCCCTAGCGGGAGGCGATGAGCAGTTCTTC. As protein: CASSPLAGGDEQFF.

The rearrangement joins TRBV6-6 to TRBJ2-7, with D perhaps matching TRBD1 (6 bases). The germline V and J ends were trimmed by 1 base and 5 bases, with 12 bases remaining between them. CDR3 length: 14 residues. The V gene's germline CDR1 is MNHNY and CDR2 SVGAGI (reference sequence). The CDR3 reads CASSYLRTVHEQYF. CDR3 bases: TGTGCCAGCAGTTACTTGAGGACAGTCCACGAGCAGTACTTC.

This clone was seen a single time. Relative to the germline gene, one junction end is altered; a read error may explain this. This sequence joins TRBV6-5 and TRBJ1-2; D unresolved. The CDR3 contains 13 residues. Looked up from germline, CDR1 is MNHEY and CDR2 is SVGAGI. The CDR3 sequence: CASSEAQRLTADF. The CDR3 region has the DNA TGTGCCAGCAGTGAAGCGCAGAGGTTAACCGCAGACTTC.

The chain recombines TRBV7-3 with TRBJ2-1, with D maybe TRBD1 (6 bases). Trimming took off 5 bases at V and 0 bases at J, with 11 bases between the two ends. CDR3 size: 15 residues. CDR1 SGHTA and CDR2 FQGTGA come from the germline V gene. The CDR3 is CASSQVRGSYNEQFF. CDR3 nucleotides: TGTGCCAGCAGCCAGGTCAGGGGCTCCTACAATGAGCAGTTCTTC.

This clone has only a few counts. The V gene is TRBV6-1, the J gene TRBJ2-7, with a weak D call TRBD1 (6 bases). Germline-derived CDR1 and CDR2 are MNHNS and SASEGT. V was cut by 8 bases and J by 7 bases, with 15 bases left in between. This CDR3 contains 12 residues. CDR3 DNA: TGTGCCAGCTCTTACAGGGCCGGGGAGCAGTACTTC. It is translated as CASSYRAGEQYF.

The rearrangement links TRBV29-1 to TRBJ2-6; D is undetermined. Trimming took 5 bases from V and 0 from J, leaving 5 bases between them. CDR1 is SQVTM, CDR2 ANQGSEA, per germline. The length of the CDR3 is 13 residues. CDR3 sequence: CSVLSSGANVLTF. The CDR3 DNA follows: TGCAGCGTTCTTAGCTCTGGGGCCAACGTCCTGACTTTC.

The CDR3 DNA reads TGTGCCAGCAAGAAGGGAAGCCTCGGGGAGTTAAAGAACACTGAAGCTTTCTTT. It encodes CASKKGSLGELKNTEAFF. The chain recombines TRBV2 with TRBJ1-1; D unclear. This CDR3 region has 18 residues. Trimming took off 7 bases at V and 1 base at J, with 25 bases between the two ends. CDR1 and CDR2 (germline): SNHLY, FYNNEI.

This clone was detected a few times. The chain joins TRBV15 to TRBJ1-5, with D tentatively TRBD1 (5 bases). Germline V gene sequence: CDR1 LNHNV, CDR2 YYDKDF (reference sequence). The CDR3 runs 15 residues. The ends were cut back, 0 bases at V and 7 bases at J, with 13 bases in the middle. The CDR3 loop reads CATSRDPGGRQPQHF. The CDR3 bases are TGTGCCACCAGCAGAGATCCGGGGGGGAGGCAGCCCCAGCATTTT.

The chain uses TRBV29-1 and TRBJ2-5; TRBD1 matches at 9 bases. V shed 7 bases, J shed 5 bases, and the junction held 11 bases outside the gene matches. The CDR3 runs to 14 residues. Germline V gene lookup returns CDR1 SQVTM and CDR2 ANQGSEA. CDR3 loop: CSERPTGGGETQYF. Here the CDR3 DNA reads TGCAGCGAGAGACCAACAGGGGGCGGGGAGACCCAGTACTTC.

The genes are TRBV18 and TRBJ2-7; 7 bases align to TRBD1. Germline assignment: CDR1 KGHSH and CDR2 LQKENI. Trimming at V came to 2 bases and at J to 4 bases, leaving 8 bases not matched to a gene. This CDR3 has 15 amino acids. CDR3: CASSPSPGQPYEQYF. The CDR3 nucleotides read TGTGCCAGCTCACCATCCCCGGGACAGCCTTACGAGCAGTACTTC.

The V call is TRBV6-5, the J call TRBJ2-3, with D tentatively TRBD2 (7 bases). Germline assignment: CDR1 MNHEY and CDR2 SVGAGI. This CDR3 is 15 amino acids long. V lost 5 bases and J 5 bases, leaving 17 bases between the germline ends. The CDR3 is CASSPVGGAGDTQYF. Written as DNA, the CDR3 is TGTGCCAGCAGTCCCGTGGGGGGGGCGGGAGATACGCAGTATTTT.

The rearrangement joins TRBV2 to TRBJ2-7; 9 nucleotides align to TRBD1. Germline CDR1 is SNHLY and CDR2 is FYNNEI. The CDR3 is made up of 15 amino acids. The J segment lost 1 base and the V segment lost 4 bases, leaving 5 bases of the junction unmatched. CDR3 in amino acids: CASSGGTGRSYEQYF. CDR3 sequence (DNA): TGTGCCAGCAGTGGAGGGACAGGGCGATCCTACGAGCAGTACTTC.

The chain is built from TRBV28 and TRBJ1-2, with 8 bases that match TRBD1. The V segment lost 7 bases and the J segment 3 bases; nucleotides outside the gene matches: 7. Germline CDR1 is MDHEN and CDR2 is SYDVKM. The CDR3 totals 14 residues. The DNA of the CDR3 is TGTGCCAGCACTATGACAGGGGTACACTATGGCTACACCTTC. Protein: CASTMTGVHYGYTF.

The V gene is TRBV28, the J gene TRBJ2-5; 7 nucleotides align to TRBD1. This CDR3 comprises 15 residues. With 6 bases clipped from V and 1 base from J, the junction kept 8 bases outside the gene matches. The germline V gene has CDR1 MDHEN and CDR2 SYDVKM. The CDR3 reads CASRPKGQLQETQYF. CDR3 DNA: TGTGCCAGCAGACCGAAGGGACAGCTCCAAGAGACCCAGTACTTC.

This chain joins TRBV18 and TRBJ2-5, with 11 bases lining up with TRBD2. The CDR3 is 15 residues long. V lost 5 bases and J lost 4; bases outside the gene matches: 6. Germline V gene lookup returns CDR1 KGHSH and CDR2 LQKENI. CDR3 DNA sequence: TGTGCCAGCTCAGTGGGGACTAGCGGTGGAGAGACCCAGTACTTC. It translates to CASSVGTSGGETQYF.

About this clone: No conserved phenylalanine or tryptophan ends this CDR3, so it is likely a read error. The DNA is omitted, as the CDR3 cannot be located on it reliably, and the CDR3 follows TCRdb's listing. The chain uses TRBV5-1 and TRBJ1-1. Looked up from germline, CDR1 is SGHRS and CDR2 is YFSETQ. The length of the CDR3 is 9 amino acids, counting both ends. CDR3 protein: CASSLGLEV.

The chain employs TRBV28 and TRBJ1-5; 9 nucleotides match TRBD1. After removal of 5 bases from V and 0 bases from J, the junction contained 5 bases not matched to a gene. From germline, CDR1 is MDHEN and CDR2 SYDVKM. This CDR3 has 16 residues. The chain's CDR3 is CASSGDRVYSNQPQHF. DNA of the CDR3: TGTGCCAGCAGTGGGGACAGGGTTTATAGCAATCAGCCCCAGCATTTT.

The genes are TRBV19 and TRBJ1-5; TRBD1 might be the D (5 bases). V gave up 3 bases and J gave up 0 bases, with 12 bases separating them. Germline assignment: CDR1 LNHDA and CDR2 SQIVND (reference sequence). This CDR3 is 16 amino acids long. This chain's CDR3 is CASSMAGWSSNQPQHF. The CDR3 DNA reads TGTGCCAGTAGTATGGCAGGGTGGAGTAGCAATCAGCCCCAGCATTTT.